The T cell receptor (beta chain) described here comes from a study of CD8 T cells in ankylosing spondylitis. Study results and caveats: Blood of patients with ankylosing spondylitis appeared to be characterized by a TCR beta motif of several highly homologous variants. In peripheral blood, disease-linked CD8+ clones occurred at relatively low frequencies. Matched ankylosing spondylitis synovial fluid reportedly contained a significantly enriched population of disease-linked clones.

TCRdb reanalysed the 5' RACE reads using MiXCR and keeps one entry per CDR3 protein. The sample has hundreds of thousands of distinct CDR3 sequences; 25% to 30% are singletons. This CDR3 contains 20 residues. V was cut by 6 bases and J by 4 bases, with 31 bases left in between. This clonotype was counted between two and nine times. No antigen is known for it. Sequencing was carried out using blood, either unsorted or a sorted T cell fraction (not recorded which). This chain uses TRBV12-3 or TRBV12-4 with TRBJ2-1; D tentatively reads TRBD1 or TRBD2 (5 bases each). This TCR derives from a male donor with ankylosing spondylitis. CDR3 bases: TGTGCCAGCAGCAAACCGGGACGCCCAGCGATTTACGAGGGGTACAATGAGCAGTTCTTC. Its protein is CASSKPGRPAIYEGYNEQFF.